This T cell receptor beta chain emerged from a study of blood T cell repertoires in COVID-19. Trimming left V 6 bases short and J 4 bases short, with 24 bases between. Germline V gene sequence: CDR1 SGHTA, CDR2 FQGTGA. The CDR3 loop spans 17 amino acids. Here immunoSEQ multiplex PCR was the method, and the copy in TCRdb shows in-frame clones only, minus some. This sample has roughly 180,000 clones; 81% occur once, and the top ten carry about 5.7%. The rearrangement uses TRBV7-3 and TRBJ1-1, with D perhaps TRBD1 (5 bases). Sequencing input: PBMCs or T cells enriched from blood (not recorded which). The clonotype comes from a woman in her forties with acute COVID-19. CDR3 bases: TGTGCCAGCAGTTTGAACGGGACTCCTCTTCCGGGCACTGAAGCTTTCTTT. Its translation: CASSLNGTPLPGTEAFF.